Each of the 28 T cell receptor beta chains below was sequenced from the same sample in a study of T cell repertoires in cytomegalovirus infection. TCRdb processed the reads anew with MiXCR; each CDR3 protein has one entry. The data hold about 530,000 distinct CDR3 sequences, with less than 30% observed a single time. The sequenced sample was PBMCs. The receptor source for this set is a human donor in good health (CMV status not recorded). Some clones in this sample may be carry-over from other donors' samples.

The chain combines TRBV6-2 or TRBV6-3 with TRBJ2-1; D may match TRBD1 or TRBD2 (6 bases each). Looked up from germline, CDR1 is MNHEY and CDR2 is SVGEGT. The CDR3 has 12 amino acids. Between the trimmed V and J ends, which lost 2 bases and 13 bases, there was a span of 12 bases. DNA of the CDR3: TGTGCCAGCAGTTACCGTGAGGGGGGCCAGTTCTTC. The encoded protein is CASSYREGGQFF.

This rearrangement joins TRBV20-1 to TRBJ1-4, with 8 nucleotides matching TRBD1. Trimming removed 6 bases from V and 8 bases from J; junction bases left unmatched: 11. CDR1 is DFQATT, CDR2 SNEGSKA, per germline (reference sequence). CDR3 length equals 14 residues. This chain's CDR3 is CSARRGQGEEKLFF. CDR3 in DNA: TGCAGTGCCAGGAGAGGACAGGGTGAAGAAAAACTGTTTTTT.

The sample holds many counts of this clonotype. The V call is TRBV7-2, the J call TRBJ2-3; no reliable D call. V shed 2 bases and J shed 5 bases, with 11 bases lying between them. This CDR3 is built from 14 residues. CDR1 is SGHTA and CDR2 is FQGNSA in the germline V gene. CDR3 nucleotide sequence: TGTGCCAGCAGCTTATACCCCCCGGGAGATACGCAGTATTTT. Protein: CASSLYPPGDTQYF.

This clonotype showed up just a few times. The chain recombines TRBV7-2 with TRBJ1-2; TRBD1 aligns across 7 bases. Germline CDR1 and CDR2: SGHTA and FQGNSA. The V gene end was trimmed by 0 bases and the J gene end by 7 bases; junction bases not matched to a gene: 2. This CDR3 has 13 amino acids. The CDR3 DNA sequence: TGTGCCAGCAGCTTAGCCGGGACAGTTGGCTACACCTTC. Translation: CASSLAGTVGYTF.

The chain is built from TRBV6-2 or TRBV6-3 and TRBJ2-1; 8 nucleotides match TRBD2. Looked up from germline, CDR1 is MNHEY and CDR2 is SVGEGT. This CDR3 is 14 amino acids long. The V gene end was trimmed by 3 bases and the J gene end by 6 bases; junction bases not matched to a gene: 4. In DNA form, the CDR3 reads TGTGCCAGCAGTTATGGGACTAGGAGCAATGAGCAGTTCTTC. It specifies CASSYGTRSNEQFF.

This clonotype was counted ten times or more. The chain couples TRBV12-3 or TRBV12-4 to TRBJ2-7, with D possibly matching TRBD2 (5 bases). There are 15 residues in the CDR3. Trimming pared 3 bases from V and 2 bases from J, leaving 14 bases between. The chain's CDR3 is CASSFRDAATYEQYF. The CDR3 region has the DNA TGTGCCAGCAGTTTCCGGGATGCAGCAACCTACGAGCAGTACTTC.

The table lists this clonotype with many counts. CDR3 region: CASSPSNTDTQYF. CDR3 in DNA: TGTGCCAGCAGTCCCTCAAACACAGATACGCAGTATTTT. J is TRBJ2-3 and V is TRBV7-2, with D unclear. V lost 6 bases and J 2 bases, leaving 9 bases between the germline ends. The CDR3 has 13 amino acids. The germline gives CDR1 SGHTA, CDR2 FQGNSA.

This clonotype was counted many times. Here the CDR3 reads CASSGLNEQFF. DNA of the CDR3: TGTGCCAGCAGCGGACTCAATGAGCAGTTCTTC. The chain joins TRBV11-2 to TRBJ2-1, with D perhaps TRBD2 (5 bases). Germline loops: CDR1 SGHAT, CDR2 FQNNGV. Trimming stripped 5 bases from V and 6 bases from J, with 5 bases between. The CDR3 extends over 11 amino acids.

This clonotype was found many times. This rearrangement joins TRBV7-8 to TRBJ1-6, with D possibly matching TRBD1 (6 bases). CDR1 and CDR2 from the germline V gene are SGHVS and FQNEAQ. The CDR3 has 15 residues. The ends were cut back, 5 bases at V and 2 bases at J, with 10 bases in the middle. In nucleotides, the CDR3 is TGTGCCAGCAGCCTTCAGGGGACCTATAATTCACCCCTCCACTTT. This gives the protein CASSLQGTYNSPLHF.

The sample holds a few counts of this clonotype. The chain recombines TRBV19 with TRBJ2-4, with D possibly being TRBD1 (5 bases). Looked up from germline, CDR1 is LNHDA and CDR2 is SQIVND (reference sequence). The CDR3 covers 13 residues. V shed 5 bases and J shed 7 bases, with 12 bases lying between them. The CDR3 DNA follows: TGTGCCAGTAGTCCCCATGGGGCGAACATTCAGTACTTC. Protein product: CASSPHGANIQYF.

The CDR3 bases are TGTGCCAGCAGCTTGATAACTAGCGGGTCGAATGAGCAGTTCTTC. It is translated as CASSLITSGSNEQFF. The V call is TRBV5-6, the J call TRBJ2-1, with 9 bases identical to TRBD2. The CDR3 runs 15 residues. J gave up 7 bases and V 1 base, and 6 bases lay outside the gene matches. Germline values: CDR1 SGHDT, CDR2 YYEEEE.

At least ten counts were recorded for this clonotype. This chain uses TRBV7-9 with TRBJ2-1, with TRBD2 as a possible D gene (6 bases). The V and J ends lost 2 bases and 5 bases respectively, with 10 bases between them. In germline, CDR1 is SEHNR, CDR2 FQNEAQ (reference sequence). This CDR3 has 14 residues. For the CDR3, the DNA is TGTGCCAGCAGCTTAACTAGGGAGGACAATGAGCAGTTCTTC. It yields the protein CASSLTREDNEQFF.

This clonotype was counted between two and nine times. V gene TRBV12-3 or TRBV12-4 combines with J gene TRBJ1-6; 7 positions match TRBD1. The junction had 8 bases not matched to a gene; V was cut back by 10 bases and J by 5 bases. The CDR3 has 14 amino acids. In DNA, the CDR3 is TGTGCCACCACCCGGGACAGACATAATTCACCCCTCCACTTT. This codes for CATTRDRHNSPLHF.

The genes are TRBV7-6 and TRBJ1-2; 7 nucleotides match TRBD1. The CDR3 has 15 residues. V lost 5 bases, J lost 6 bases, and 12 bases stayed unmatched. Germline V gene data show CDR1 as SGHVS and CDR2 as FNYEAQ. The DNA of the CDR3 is TGTGCCAGCAGCGCGGGACAGACCCAAGCTCATGGCTACACCTTC. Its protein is CASSAGQTQAHGYTF.

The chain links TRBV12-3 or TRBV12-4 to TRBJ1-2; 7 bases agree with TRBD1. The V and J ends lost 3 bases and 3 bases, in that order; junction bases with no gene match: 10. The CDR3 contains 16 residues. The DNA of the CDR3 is TGTGCCAGCAGTTTGGGAGGGGGCCCCGAGGACTATGGCTACACCTTC. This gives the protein CASSLGGGPEDYGYTF.

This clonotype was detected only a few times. For the CDR3, the DNA is TGTGCCACCAATCCTCCCAGCGGGAGGGGGGCGCAGTTCTTC. This gives the protein CATNPPSGRGAQFF. The chain couples TRBV12-3 or TRBV12-4 to TRBJ2-1; TRBD2 matches 10 bases. Trimming at V came to 10 bases and at J to 12 bases, leaving 15 bases not matched to a gene. CDR3 length equals 14 residues.

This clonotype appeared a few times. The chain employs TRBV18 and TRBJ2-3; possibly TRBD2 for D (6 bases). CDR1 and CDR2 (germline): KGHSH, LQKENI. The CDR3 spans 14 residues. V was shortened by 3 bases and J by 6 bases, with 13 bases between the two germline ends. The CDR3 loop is CASSPTSSFDTQYF. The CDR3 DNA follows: TGTGCCAGCTCACCGACTAGTTCGTTCGATACGCAGTATTTT.

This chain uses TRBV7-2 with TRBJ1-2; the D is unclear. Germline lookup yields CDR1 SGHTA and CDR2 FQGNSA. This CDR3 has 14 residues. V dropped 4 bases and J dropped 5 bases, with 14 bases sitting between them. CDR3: CASSYRPAVYGYTF. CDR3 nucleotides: TGTGCCAGCAGCTACCGGCCGGCGGTATATGGCTACACCTTC. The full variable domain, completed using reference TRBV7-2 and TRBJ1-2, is GAGVSQSPSNKVTEKGKDVELRCDPISGHTALYWYRQSLGQGLEFLIYFQGNSAPDKSGLPSDRFSAERTGGSVSTLTIQRTQQEDSAVYLCASSYRPAVYGYTFGSGTRLTVV.

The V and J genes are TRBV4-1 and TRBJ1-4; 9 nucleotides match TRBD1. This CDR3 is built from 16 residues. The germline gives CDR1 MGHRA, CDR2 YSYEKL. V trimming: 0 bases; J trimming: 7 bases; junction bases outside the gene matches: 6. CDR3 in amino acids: CASSQDRGQGSEKLFF. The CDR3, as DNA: TGCGCCAGCAGCCAAGATCGCGGACAGGGGAGTGAAAAACTGTTTTTT.

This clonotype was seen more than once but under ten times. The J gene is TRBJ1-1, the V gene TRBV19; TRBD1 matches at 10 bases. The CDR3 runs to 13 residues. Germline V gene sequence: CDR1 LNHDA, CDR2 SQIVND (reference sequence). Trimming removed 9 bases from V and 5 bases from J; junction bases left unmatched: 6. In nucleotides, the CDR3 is TGTGCCAGCTGGGACAGGGGTGGAACTGAAGCTTTCTTT. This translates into CASWDRGGTEAFF.

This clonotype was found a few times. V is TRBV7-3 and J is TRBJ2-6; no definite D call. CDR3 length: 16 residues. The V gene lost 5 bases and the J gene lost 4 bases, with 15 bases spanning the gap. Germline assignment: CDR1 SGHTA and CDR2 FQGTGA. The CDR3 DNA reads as TGTGCCAGCAGCCCCGACCCAAATCCCGGGGCCAACGTCCTGACTTTC. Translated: CASSPDPNPGANVLTF. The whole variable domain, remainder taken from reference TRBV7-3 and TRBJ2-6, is GAGVSQTPSNKVTEKGKYVELRCDPISGHTALYWYRQSLGQGPEFLIYFQGTGAADDSGLPNDRFFAVRPEGSVSTLKIQRTERGDSAVYLCASSPDPNPGANVLTFGAGSRLTVL.

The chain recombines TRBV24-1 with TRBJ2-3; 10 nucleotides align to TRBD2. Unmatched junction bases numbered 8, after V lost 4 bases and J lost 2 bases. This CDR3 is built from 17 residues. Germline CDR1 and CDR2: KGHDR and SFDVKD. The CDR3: CATSDPLLAGNTDTQYF. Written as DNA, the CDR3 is TGTGCCACCAGTGACCCCTTACTAGCGGGGAACACAGATACGCAGTATTTT.

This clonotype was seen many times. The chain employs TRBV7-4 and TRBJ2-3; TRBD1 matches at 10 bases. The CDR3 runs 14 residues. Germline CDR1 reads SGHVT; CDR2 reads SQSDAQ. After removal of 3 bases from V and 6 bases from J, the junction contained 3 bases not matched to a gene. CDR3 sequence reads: CASSFGTGDDTQYF. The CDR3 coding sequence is TGTGCCAGCAGCTTCGGGACAGGGGATGATACGCAGTATTTT.

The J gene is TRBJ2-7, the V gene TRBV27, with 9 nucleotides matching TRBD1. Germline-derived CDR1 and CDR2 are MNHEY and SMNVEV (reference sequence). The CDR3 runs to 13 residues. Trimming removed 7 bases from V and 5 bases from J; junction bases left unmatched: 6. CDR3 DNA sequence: TGTGCCAGCACCGGGACAGGGTCAGACGAGCAGTACTTC. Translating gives CASTGTGSDEQYF.

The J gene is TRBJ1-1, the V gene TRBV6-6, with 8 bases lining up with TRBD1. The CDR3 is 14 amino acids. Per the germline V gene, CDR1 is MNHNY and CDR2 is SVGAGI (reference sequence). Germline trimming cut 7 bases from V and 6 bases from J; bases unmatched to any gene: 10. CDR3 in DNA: TGTGCCAGCACCAGGACAGGGAACAATGCTGAAGCTTTCTTT. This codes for CASTRTGNNAEAFF.

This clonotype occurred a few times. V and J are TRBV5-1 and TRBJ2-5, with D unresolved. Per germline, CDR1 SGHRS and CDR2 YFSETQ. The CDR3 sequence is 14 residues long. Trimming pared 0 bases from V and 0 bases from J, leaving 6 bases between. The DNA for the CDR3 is TGCGCCAGCAGCTTGGAGGCCTACCAAGAGACCCAGTACTTC. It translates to CASSLEAYQETQYF. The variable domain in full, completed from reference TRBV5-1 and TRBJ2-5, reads KAGVTQTPRYLIKTRGQQVTLSCSPISGHRSVSWYQQTPGQGLQFLFEYFSETQRNKGNFPGRFSGRQFSNSRSEMNVSTLELGDSALYLCASSLEAYQETQYFGPGTRLLVL.

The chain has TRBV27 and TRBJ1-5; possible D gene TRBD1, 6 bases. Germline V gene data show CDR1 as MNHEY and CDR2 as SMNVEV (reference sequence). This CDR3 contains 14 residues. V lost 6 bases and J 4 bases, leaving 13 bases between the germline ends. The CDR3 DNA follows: TGTGCCAGCAGCCAGATAACAGGGAATCAGCCCCAGCATTTT. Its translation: CASSQITGNQPQHF.

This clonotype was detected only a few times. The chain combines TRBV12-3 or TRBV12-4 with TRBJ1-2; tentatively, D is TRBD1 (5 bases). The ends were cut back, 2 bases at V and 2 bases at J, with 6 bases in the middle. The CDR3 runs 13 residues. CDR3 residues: CASSLWGNYGYTF. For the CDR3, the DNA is TGTGCCAGCAGTTTATGGGGGAACTATGGCTACACCTTC.